What follows are 17 T cell receptor beta chains derived from one specimen sequenced in a study of blood T cells in healthy people across ages. Through a sample-barcoded 5' primer and a J-beta primer mix, a second PCR was run for roughly 6 to 12 cycles. Each CDR3 protein gets one entry after TCRdb re-called the 5' RACE reads with MiXCR. The data contain approximately 800,000 distinct CDR3 sequences, roughly 50% of them singletons. Sequencing was carried out using blood. The receptors originated from a man aged 35 to 55 in good health.

This clonotype was counted between two and nine times. The CDR3 sequence is CSVVALAGAYTQYF. DNA for the CDR3: TGCAGCGTTGTTGCTCTAGCGGGAGCGTATACGCAGTATTTT. J is TRBJ2-3 and V is TRBV29-1; TRBD2 matches 10 bases. The junction had 8 bases not matched to a gene; V was cut back by 4 bases and J by 7 bases. Germline V lookup: CDR1 SQVTM, CDR2 ANQGSEA. This CDR3 region has 14 residues.

This clonotype appeared a few times. The chain couples TRBV28 to TRBJ2-1; TRBD2 matches 10 bases. CDR3 length: 15 amino acids. J was trimmed by 8 bases and V by 6 bases; bases with no gene match: 10. CDR1 and CDR2 from the germline V gene are MDHEN and SYDVKM. The CDR3 DNA reads as TGTGCCAGCAGCTTAGGAGCTAGCGGGAGTCATGAGCAGTTCTTC. It translates to CASSLGASGSHEQFF. Drawing the rest from reference TRBV28 and TRBJ2-1, the complete variable domain is DVKVTQSSRYLVKRTGEKVFLECVQDMDHENMFWYRQDPGLGLRLIYFSYDVKMKEKGDIPEGYSVSREKKERFSLILESASTNQTSMYLCASSLGASGSHEQFFGPGTRLTVL.

Turning to this clonotype: A much larger clone lies one base from this, so it may be a read error. The chain combines TRBV5-1 with TRBJ2-1, with 9 bases fitting TRBD1. The assigned J gene may be wrong: the sequence end matches TRBJ2-7 better. This CDR3 is 15 amino acids long. CDR1 SGHRS and CDR2 YFSETQ come from the germline V gene. This CDR3 reads CASSLSGTGYNEQYF. In DNA form, the CDR3 reads TGCGCCAGCAGCTTGAGCGGGACAGGGTACAATGAGCAGTACTTC.

The chain combines TRBV2 with TRBJ2-7, with 8 bases fitting TRBD1. The CDR3 sequence is 15 residues long. The germline gives CDR1 SNHLY, CDR2 FYNNEI. V lost 6 bases, J lost 2 bases, and 9 bases stayed unmatched. Here the CDR3 DNA reads TGTGCCAGCAGGTTCGGGGACAGGCCCCCCTACGAGCAGTACTTC. It codes for CASRFGDRPPYEQYF.

Turning to this clonotype: The junction shows a germline mismatch at one end, possibly a read error. This CDR3 reads CACSETGGGYTF. The CDR3 DNA reads TGTGCCTGCAGTGAGACAGGGGGGGGCTACACCTTC. The chain carries TRBV2 and TRBJ1-2, with TRBD1 matching over 9 bases. The V gene's germline CDR1 is SNHLY and CDR2 FYNNEI. The CDR3 has 12 residues. Full variable domain (missing parts from reference TRBV2 and TRBJ1-2): EPEVTQTPSHQVTQMGQEVILRCVPISNHLYFYWYRQILGQKVEFLVSFYNNEISEKSEIFDDQFSVERPDGSNFTLKIRSTKLEDSAMYFCACSETGGGYTFGSGTRLTVV.

There are a few counts of this clonotype. The rearrangement uses TRBV24-1 and TRBJ2-5, with a possible D match to TRBD2 (5 bases). Between the trimmed V and J ends, which lost 0 bases and 2 bases, there was a span of 12 bases. This CDR3 is built from 16 residues. Germline loops: CDR1 KGHDR, CDR2 SFDVKD. The CDR3 loop is CATSDLQSGEQETQYF. The CDR3 DNA sequence: TGTGCCACCAGTGATTTGCAGTCCGGGGAGCAAGAGACCCAGTACTTC.

The chain uses TRBV7-8 and TRBJ2-4; D is undetermined. CDR3 size: 16 residues. V was shortened by 1 base and J by 0 bases, with 10 bases between the two germline ends. Germline lookup yields CDR1 SGHVS and CDR2 FQNEAQ. The DNA of the CDR3 is TGTGCCAGCAGCTTAGACCGGGTATTAGCCAAAAACATTCAGTACTTC. It translates to CASSLDRVLAKNIQYF.

J is TRBJ1-2 and V is TRBV18; TRBD1 might be the D (6 bases). Looked up from germline, CDR1 is KGHSH and CDR2 is LQKENI. The V and J ends lost 4 bases and 0 bases respectively, with 9 bases between them. This CDR3 comprises 14 residues. CDR3 in DNA: TGTGCCAGCTCACGGACAGAAGCTAACTATGGCTACACCTTC. Translating gives CASSRTEANYGYTF.

This chain joins TRBV28 and TRBJ1-2; no firm D call. V was pared by 2 bases and J by 7 bases, with 17 bases between. There are 15 residues in the CDR3. Germline CDR1 and CDR2: MDHEN and SYDVKM. The CDR3 spells CASSLSGEGVGGYTF. DNA for the CDR3: TGTGCCAGCAGTTTAAGCGGGGAAGGAGTGGGTGGCTACACCTTC.

This sequence joins TRBV4-2 and TRBJ2-1; 7 bases line up with TRBD1. The CDR3 extends over 15 amino acids. V gave up 2 bases and J gave up 2 bases; unmatched junction bases: 3. Germline V gene data show CDR1 as LGHNA and CDR2 as YNFKEQ. The CDR3: CASSQTGTAYNEQFF. The CDR3 region has the DNA TGTGCCAGCAGCCAAACCGGGACAGCCTACAATGAGCAGTTCTTC.

This clonotype showed up just a few times. The V gene is TRBV10-3, the J gene TRBJ1-1; D not certain. Germline V gene lookup returns CDR1 ENHRY and CDR2 SYGVKD. The CDR3 is 13 residues long. V lost 4 bases, J lost 0 bases, and 6 bases lay in between. The chain's CDR3 is CAISGNLNTEAFF. The CDR3 DNA reads TGTGCCATCAGTGGGAATTTGAACACTGAAGCTTTCTTT.

DNA for the CDR3: TGTGCCATCAGTGAGTCGACGTTGGGGAGTTCGTACGAGCAGTACTTC. As protein: CAISESTLGSSYEQYF. The chain joins TRBV10-3 to TRBJ2-5; possibly TRBD2 for D (5 bases). The DNA end is a closer match to TRBJ2-7, so the J assignment may be wrong. CDR3 length equals 16 residues. Germline values: CDR1 ENHRY, CDR2 SYGVKD.

The chain has TRBV6-1 and TRBJ1-2; D possibly corresponds to TRBD1 (6 bases). Germline V gene sequence: CDR1 MNHNS, CDR2 SASEGT. The V end was cut by 1 base, the J end by 2 bases, with 11 bases between. The CDR3 loop spans 15 amino acids. The CDR3 sequence: CASSEVFQGNYGYTF. In DNA form, the CDR3 reads TGTGCCAGCAGTGAAGTCTTTCAGGGGAACTATGGCTACACCTTC.

Comment on this clonotype: The junction and the germline gene differ at one end; a read error may be behind it. The rearrangement uses TRBV2 and TRBJ2-5, with TRBD1 identical over 10 bases. The CDR3 is made up of 14 amino acids. The V gene's germline CDR1 is SNHLY and CDR2 FYNNEI. CDR3 in DNA: TGTGCCAGCGGACAGGGGGGGTTAAAAGAGACCCAATACTTC. Its translation is CASGQGGLKETQYF.

J is TRBJ1-6 and V is TRBV6-1; 9 positions agree with TRBD1. From germline, CDR1 is MNHNS and CDR2 SASEGT. V dropped 4 bases and J dropped 7; count of bases not matched to a gene: 5. The CDR3 totals 15 residues. The CDR3 loop is CASSGGTGRNSPLHF. The CDR3 nucleotides read TGTGCCAGCAGTGGGGGGACAGGGCGGAATTCACCCCTCCACTTT.

The V call is TRBV5-1, the J call TRBJ1-2; D is perhaps TRBD1 (6 bases). Germline CDR1 and CDR2: SGHRS and YFSETQ. Trimming pared 7 bases from V and 0 bases from J, leaving 22 bases between. The CDR3 is made up of 17 amino acids. The CDR3 nucleotides are TGCGCCAGCCGCAACCACGACGGGGGGGGCACTAACTATGGCTACACCTTC. Protein product: CASRNHDGGGTNYGYTF. Complete variable domain (other parts from reference TRBV5-1 and TRBJ1-2): KAGVTQTPRYLIKTRGQQVTLSCSPISGHRSVSWYQQTPGQGLQFLFEYFSETQRNKGNFPGRFSGRQFSNSRSEMNVSTLELGDSALYLCASRNHDGGGTNYGYTFGSGTRLTVV.

The chain employs TRBV12-5 and TRBJ2-5; possible D gene TRBD2, 6 bases. This CDR3 comprises 14 residues. Germline CDR1 and CDR2: LGHNT and FRNRAP. The V end lost 6 bases, the J end lost 0 bases, and 11 bases lay between the germline ends. The CDR3 sequence is CASGRGGYQETQYF. CDR3 nucleotides: TGTGCTAGTGGGCGTGGGGGGTACCAAGAGACCCAGTACTTC. The full variable domain, rest sourced from reference TRBV12-5 and TRBJ2-5, is DARVTQTPRHKVTEMGQEVTMRCQPILGHNTVFWYRQTMMQGLELLAYFRNRAPLDDSGMPKDRFSAEMPDATLATLKIQPSEPRDSAVYFCASGRGGYQETQYFGPGTRLLVL.